This is a list of T cell receptor beta chains from one sample in a study of regulatory T cells in long-lasting Graves disease. TCRdb independently ran MiXCR on the multiplex PCR reads; one entry per CDR3 protein. The sample lists approximately 400,000 distinct CDR3 sequences, over 14% seen once, with under 9% in the top ten. The same sample was also studied in work on T cells in Graves' hyperthyroidism and ophthalmopathy.

Source: peripheral blood mononuclear cells (PBMCs), taken at new diagnosis, from a patient treated with antithyroid drugs. Every receptor here comes from a woman in her 40s with Graves disease. CDR3s include the opening cysteine and the closing phenylalanine or tryptophan. The D gene is left open where the match is weak. Clone size is stated in some rows and not others, as once, few, many or a class when expanded.

V: TRBV12-3/TRBV12-4
J: TRBJ2-1
D: TRBD2
size: many
CDR3: CASRPSPGTSGGVYNEQFF
DNA: TGTGCCAGCAGGCCTTCGCCCGGGACTAGCGGGGGGGTCTACAATGAGCAGTTCTTC

V: TRBV6-5
J: TRBJ1-2
D: .
size: .
CDR3: CASSYLLGPKETSNYGYTF
DNA: TGTGCCAGCAGTTACCTCCTGGGGCCTAAAGAGACGTCTAACTATGGCTACACCTTC

V: TRBV10-2
J: TRBJ2-3
D: TRBD2
size: many
CDR3: CASLSGRGTTDTQYF
DNA: TGCGCCAGCCTTAGCGGGAGAGGAACCACAGATACGCAGTATTTT

V: TRBV11-2
J: TRBJ2-1
D: TRBD1
size: many
CDR3: CASSFKGGTGVNEQFF
DNA: TGTGCCAGCAGCTTCAAGGGGGGGACAGGGGTCAATGAGCAGTTCTTC

V: TRBV20-1
J: TRBJ2-3
D: .
size: many
CDR3: CSARFFASQGSTDTQYF
DNA: TGCAGTGCTAGATTCTTCGCCTCGCAGGGTTCCACAGATACGCAGTATTTT

V: TRBV15
J: TRBJ1-3
D: .
size: few
CDR3: CATSKHGREAGNTIYF
DNA: TGTGCCACCAGCAAACACGGCAGGGAGGCTGGAAACACCATATATTTT

V: TRBV15
J: TRBJ2-5
D: .
size: .
CDR3: CATSRVTGKRQETQYF
DNA: TGTGCCACCAGCAGAGTCACAGGGAAGCGCCAAGAGACCCAGTACTTC

V: TRBV20-1
J: TRBJ2-7
D: .
size: many
CDR3: CSAQRSGVQTYEQYF
DNA: TGCAGTGCTCAGAGGTCGGGAGTCCAAACCTACGAGCAGTACTTC

V: TRBV12-3/TRBV12-4
J: TRBJ2-1
D: TRBD1
size: many
CDR3: CASVQGMGEQFF
DNA: TGTGCCAGCGTACAGGGGATGGGAGAGCAGTTCTTC

V: TRBV20-1
J: TRBJ2-1
D: .
size: few
CDR3: CSAKGSSDEQFF
DNA: TGCAGTGCTAAGGGCAGCAGCGATGAGCAGTTCTTC

V: TRBV24-1
J: TRBJ2-2
D: TRBD1
size: many
CDR3: CATSDPPGQGSVWGTGELFF
DNA: TGTGCCACCAGTGATCCCCCGGGACAGGGGAGCGTATGGGGTACCGGGGAGCTGTTTTTT

V: TRBV20-1
J: TRBJ2-1
D: TRBD2
size: many
CDR3: CSAPGTSGTYNEQFF
DNA: TGCAGTGCCCCCGGGACTAGCGGGACCTACAATGAGCAGTTCTTC

V: TRBV7-6
J: TRBJ1-2
D: TRBD1
size: few
CDR3: CASSPQTGWSHGYTF
DNA: TGTGCCAGCAGCCCCCAGACAGGGTGGTCACATGGCTACACCTTC

V: TRBV6-1
J: TRBJ1-2
D: .
size: .
CDR3: CASVDLAGNYGYTF
DNA: TGTGCCAGCGTAGACTTGGCAGGGAACTATGGCTACACCTTC

V: TRBV20-1
J: TRBJ1-2
D: .
size: .
CDR3: CSARGQSSVKRGESRGYTF
DNA: TGCAGTGCTAGAGGCCAGTCGTCGGTGAAGCGAGGGGAGTCGCGGGGCTACACCTTC

V: TRBV27
J: TRBJ2-7
D: .
size: few
CDR3: CASSFLYSHEQYF
DNA: TGTGCCAGCAGTTTCCTCTACAGCCACGAGCAGTACTTC

V: TRBV27
J: TRBJ1-6
D: .
size: many
CDR3: CASSPRGREDSPLHF
DNA: TGTGCCAGCAGTCCCCGGGGCAGGGAGGACTCACCCCTCCACTTT

V: TRBV27
J: TRBJ2-3
D: .
size: many
CDR3: CASSPRPRFTDTQYF
DNA: TGTGCCAGCAGTCCCCGCCCACGCTTCACAGATACGCAGTATTTT

V: TRBV5-1
J: TRBJ2-7
D: TRBD1
size: many
CDR3: CASSASDRGDYEQYF
DNA: TGCGCCAGCAGCGCATCGGACAGGGGAGACTACGAGCAGTACTTC

V: TRBV6-1
J: TRBJ2-7
D: .
size: many
CDR3: CASKGVQGVGEQYF
DNA: TGTGCCAGCAAGGGCGTACAGGGTGTTGGCGAGCAGTACTTC

V: TRBV6-2/TRBV6-3
J: TRBJ2-3
D: .
size: many
CDR3: CASGHFGEQDTQYF
DNA: TGTGCCAGTGGGCACTTTGGGGAGCAGGATACGCAGTATTTT

V: TRBV15
J: TRBJ2-4
D: TRBD2
size: few
CDR3: CATSRDLSGSGGAKNIQYF
DNA: TGTGCCACCAGCAGAGACCTTAGCGGGAGCGGAGGGGCCAAAAACATTCAGTACTTC

V: TRBV4-1
J: TRBJ2-7
D: .
size: .
CDR3: CASSQVSPNSYEQYF
DNA: TGCGCCAGCAGCCAAGTGTCTCCAAACTCCTACGAGCAGTACTTC

V: TRBV20-1
J: TRBJ2-7
D: .
size: many
CDR3: CSARSQPLGYEQYF
DNA: TGCAGTGCTAGGAGCCAGCCCCTGGGCTACGAGCAGTACTTC

V: TRBV28
J: TRBJ2-1
D: .
size: many
CDR3: CASTPGFNEQFF
DNA: TGTGCCAGCACGCCAGGATTCAATGAGCAGTTCTTC

V: TRBV7-6
J: TRBJ2-1
D: .
size: many
CDR3: CASSGYQNEQFF
DNA: TGTGCCAGCAGCGGCTACCAAAATGAGCAGTTCTTC

V: TRBV28
J: TRBJ2-7
D: .
size: many
CDR3: CATEGLTAEEQYF
DNA: TGTGCCACGGAAGGGCTGACGGCTGAGGAGCAGTACTTC

V: TRBV19
J: TRBJ2-2
D: TRBD2
size: .
CDR3: CASSMGGLAGVTGELFF
DNA: TGTGCCAGTAGTATGGGGGGACTAGCGGGAGTCACCGGGGAGCTGTTTTTT

V: TRBV2
J: TRBJ2-1
D: .
size: many
CDR3: CASSPPNNEQFF
DNA: TGTGCCAGCTCCCCCCCGAACAATGAGCAGTTCTTC

V: TRBV27
J: TRBJ2-2
D: TRBD2
size: many
CDR3: CASSPIAGGYTGELFF
DNA: TGTGCCAGCAGTCCCATAGCGGGAGGGTACACCGGGGAGCTGTTTTTT

V: TRBV27
J: TRBJ2-1
D: TRBD2
size: many
CDR3: CAVKGDYSYNEQFF
DNA: TGTGCTGTTAAAGGGGACTACTCCTACAATGAGCAGTTCTTC

V: TRBV11-1
J: TRBJ2-7
D: TRBD2
size: many
CDR3: CASSYGRESGEQYF
DNA: TGTGCCAGCAGCTATGGGCGGGAGTCGGGTGAGCAGTACTTC

V: TRBV6-1
J: TRBJ2-2
D: TRBD2
size: .
CDR3: CASSPPPLGLAGGPDGELFF
DNA: TGTGCCAGCAGTCCCCCCCCACTGGGACTAGCGGGAGGGCCAGACGGGGAGCTGTTTTTT

V: TRBV9
J: TRBJ2-2
D: TRBD2
size: .
CDR3: CASSERTSGILNTGELFF
DNA: TGTGCCAGCAGCGAACGGACTAGCGGGATTTTGAACACCGGGGAGCTGTTTTTT

V: TRBV5-4
J: TRBJ1-1
D: .
size: .
CDR3: CASSRAGSTEAFF
DNA: TGTGCCAGCAGCAGGGCCGGGTCCACTGAAGCTTTCTTT

V: TRBV28
J: TRBJ2-5
D: TRBD1
size: .
CDR3: CASSLWTGTAQETQYF
DNA: TGTGCCAGCAGTTTATGGACCGGGACAGCCCAAGAGACCCAGTACTTC

V: TRBV5-1
J: TRBJ2-1
D: .
size: many
CDR3: CASSRLGDYNEQFF
DNA: TGCGCCAGCAGTAGGCTGGGGGACTACAATGAGCAGTTCTTC

V: TRBV7-8
J: TRBJ1-1
D: TRBD1
size: .
CDR3: CASSPRTGRYTEAFF
DNA: TGTGCCAGCAGCCCTCGGACAGGGAGGTACACTGAAGCTTTCTTT

V: TRBV3-1
J: TRBJ1-6
D: TRBD1
size: many
CDR3: CASSQEPGQGNSPLHF
DNA: TGTGCCAGCAGCCAAGAACCCGGACAGGGCAATTCACCCCTCCACTTT

V: TRBV20-1
J: TRBJ2-7
D: TRBD2
size: many
CDR3: CSARKKKGLESYEQYF
DNA: TGCAGTGCTAGAAAGAAAAAGGGACTAGAATCCTACGAGCAGTACTTC

V: TRBV13
J: TRBJ1-2
D: .
size: .
CDR3: CASSLDPHYGYTF
DNA: TGTGCCAGCAGCTTGGATCCTCACTATGGCTACACCTTC

V: TRBV28
J: TRBJ1-2
D: .
size: many
CDR3: CASSPEEVPNYGYTF
DNA: TGTGCCAGCAGTCCGGAAGAGGTACCCAACTATGGCTACACCTTC

V: TRBV7-2
J: TRBJ2-5
D: .
size: many
CDR3: CASSSQAGQETQYF
DNA: TGTGCCAGCAGCTCCCAGGCGGGCCAAGAGACCCAGTACTTC

V: TRBV3-1
J: TRBJ2-1
D: TRBD1
size: .
CDR3: CASSQRDRAADEQFF
DNA: TGTGCCAGCAGCCAACGGGACAGGGCTGCAGATGAGCAGTTCTTC

V: TRBV6-1
J: TRBJ2-7
D: TRBD2
size: .
CDR3: CASSPPPGPSGRMYEQYF
DNA: TGTGCCAGCAGTCCGCCCCCGGGTCCTAGCGGGAGAATGTACGAGCAGTACTTC

V: TRBV19
J: TRBJ2-2
D: .
size: few
CDR3: CASSSSPGGQRELFF
DNA: TGTGCCAGTAGTTCGTCCCCTGGTGGACAACGGGAGCTGTTTTTT

V: TRBV11-2
J: TRBJ1-2
D: .
size: many
CDR3: CATTGTVRNGYTF
DNA: TGTGCAACAACGGGAACAGTCCGGAATGGCTACACCTTC

V: TRBV28
J: TRBJ2-7
D: .
size: .
CDR3: CASSSLPPPRFYEQYF
DNA: TGTGCCAGCAGTTCCCTTCCCCCCCCACGGTTCTACGAGCAGTACTTC

V: TRBV24-1
J: TRBJ2-7
D: TRBD1
size: .
CDR3: CATSDLSRTGTYGQYF
DNA: TGTGCCACCAGTGATTTGTCCAGGACAGGAACCTACGGGCAGTACTTC

V: TRBV18
J: TRBJ1-4
D: .
size: many
CDR3: CASSPGIQGVFEKLFF
DNA: TGTGCCAGCTCACCGGGTATACAGGGCGTTTTTGAAAAACTGTTTTTT